The sequence of this T cell receptor (beta chain) was determined in a study of blood T cells in healthy people across ages. The wider study: Template switching captured about one barcoded beta molecule per two T cells.

On this clonotype: Its antigen is still unknown.

The CDR3 extends over 14 amino acids. V was trimmed by 0 bases and J by 0 bases, leaving 9 bases between them. Germline assignment: CDR1 DFQATT and CDR2 SNEGSKA (reference sequence). A minimum of 6.5 million PBMCs was isolated per sample. Study-level results: With age, beta diversity per million T cells declined roughly linearly, significantly by 30 to 40.

A second about 7 to 11 cycle PCR used barcoded and J-beta primers. Each CDR3 protein is one row after TCRdb ran MiXCR on the 5' RACE reads. The sample lists fewer than 1.5 million distinct CDR3 sequences, 42% seen once, with 7% to 9% in the top ten. Sequenced: blood. The gene calls are TRBV20-1 and TRBJ2-7, with D uncertain. The sequence came from a woman between 18 and 30 years old in good health. This CDR3 reads CSARDRLSSYEQYF. The CDR3 DNA is TGCAGTGCTAGAGACAGGCTAAGCTCCTACGAGCAGTACTTC.